The subject of this entry is one TCR beta chain. The cohort comprised adults aged roughly 18 to 95 years residing in 20 to 25 US areas. This sample was taken from a study of blood T cell repertoires in COVID-19. Study-level background: COVID-19 samples collected from the United States, Italy and Spain covered acute and convalescent phases. Nucleic acid was either cDNA or gDNA, and it came from T cells, B-cell-depleted T cells, or PBMCs.

In the original workflow: The authors estimated nucleated cell counts from reference gene primer amplification. Method: immunoSEQ multiplex PCR; TCRdb's copy keeps in-frame clones and lacks some. The V and J calls and clone size were taken over from that table, and D and trimming were inferred from the DNA. The sample holds some 330,000 clones, over 75% seen once. Germline-derived CDR1 and CDR2 are GTSNPN and SVGIG (reference sequence). Between the trimmed V and J ends, which lost 5 bases and 0 bases, there was a span of 11 bases. The CDR3 loop spans 13 amino acids. This sequence joins TRBV30 and TRBJ2-7; the D gene is possibly TRBD1 (6 bases). Material: PBMCs or T cells enriched from blood (not recorded which). This TCR came from a man aged 40-49 years in a cohort exposed to, infected with or recovered from COVID-19 (not recorded which). The CDR3 protein is CAWEGVNSYEQYF. Here the CDR3 DNA reads TGTGCCTGGGAGGGGGTTAACTCCTACGAGCAGTACTTC.